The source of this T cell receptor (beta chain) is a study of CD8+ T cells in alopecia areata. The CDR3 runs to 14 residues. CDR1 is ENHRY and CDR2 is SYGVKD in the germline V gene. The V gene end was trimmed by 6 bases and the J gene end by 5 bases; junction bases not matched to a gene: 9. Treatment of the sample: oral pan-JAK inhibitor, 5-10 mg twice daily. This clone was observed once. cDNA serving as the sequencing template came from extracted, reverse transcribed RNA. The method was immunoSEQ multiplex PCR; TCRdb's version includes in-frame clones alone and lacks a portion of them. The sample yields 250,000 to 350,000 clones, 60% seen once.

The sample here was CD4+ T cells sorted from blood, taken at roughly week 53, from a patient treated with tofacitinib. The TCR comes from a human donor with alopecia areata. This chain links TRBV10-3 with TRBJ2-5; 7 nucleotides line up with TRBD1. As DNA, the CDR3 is TGTGCCATCAGGAAACAGGGGAGCGTTGAGACCCAGTACTTC. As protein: CAIRKQGSVETQYF.